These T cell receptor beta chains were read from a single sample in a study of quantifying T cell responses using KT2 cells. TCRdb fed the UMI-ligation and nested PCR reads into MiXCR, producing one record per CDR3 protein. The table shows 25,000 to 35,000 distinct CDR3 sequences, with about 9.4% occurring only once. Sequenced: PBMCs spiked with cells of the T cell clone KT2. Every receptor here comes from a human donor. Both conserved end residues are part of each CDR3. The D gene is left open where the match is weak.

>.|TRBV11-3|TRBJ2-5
CASSRGPPETQYF
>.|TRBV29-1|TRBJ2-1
CSTSGTSGSADEQFF
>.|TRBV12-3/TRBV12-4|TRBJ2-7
CASSLGVWAAQPVLSYEQYF
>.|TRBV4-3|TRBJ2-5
CASSQGGGPGQETQYF
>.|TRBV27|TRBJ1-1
CASSFRGVGEAFF
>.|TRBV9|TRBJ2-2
CASSVRRGGELFF
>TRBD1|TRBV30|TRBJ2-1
CAWSLGTGKANEQFF
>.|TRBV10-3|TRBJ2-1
CAISGRGEYNEQFF
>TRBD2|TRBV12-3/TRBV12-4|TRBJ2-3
CASSLGTSGSTDTQYF
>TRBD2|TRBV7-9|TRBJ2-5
CASSPNRLAGGKETQYF
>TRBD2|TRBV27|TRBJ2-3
CASWGGTSGSSDTQYF
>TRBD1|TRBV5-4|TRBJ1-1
CASSLGQGARSTEAFF
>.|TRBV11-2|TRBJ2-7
CASSFGATYEQYF
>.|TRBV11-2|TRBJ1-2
CASSSPDRYGYTF
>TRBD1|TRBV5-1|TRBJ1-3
CASSVGQGSGNTIYF
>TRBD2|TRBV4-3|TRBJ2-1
CASSQDAAGSPEQFF
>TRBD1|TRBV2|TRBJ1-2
CASSRNRGLEDGYTF
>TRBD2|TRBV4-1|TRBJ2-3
CASSHLWTSDSTDTQYF
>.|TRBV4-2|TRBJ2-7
CASSPSRDYEQYF
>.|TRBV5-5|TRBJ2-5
CASSTSARMETQYF
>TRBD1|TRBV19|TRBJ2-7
CASSIEGTASYEQYF
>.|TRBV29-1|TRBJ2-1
CRVDGIFYNEQFF
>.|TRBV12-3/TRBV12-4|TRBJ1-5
CASSLARTQPQHF
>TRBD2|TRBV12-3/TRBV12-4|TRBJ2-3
CASSLWGSGGPPVGNTQYF
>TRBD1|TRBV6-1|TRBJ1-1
CASSQIQGPGAFF
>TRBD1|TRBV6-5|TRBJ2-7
CASSRRSGTGFADEQYF
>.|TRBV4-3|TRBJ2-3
CASSQEGGDTQYF